This is a list of T cell receptor beta chains from one sample in a study of blood T cell repertoires in COVID-19. The protocol was immunoSEQ multiplex PCR, while the TCRdb copy is restricted to in-frame clones and leaves out a portion. The repertoire includes about 49,000 clones, about 88% of them detected once, and about 4.7% sits in the top ten. Sequenced sample: peripheral blood. These receptors originate from a man aged 40-55 years with active COVID-19. CDR3s include the opening cysteine and the closing phenylalanine or tryptophan. D genes are given only for firm matches. Clone size, where shown, is once, few, many, or a class for clones that have expanded.

>TRBV27|-|18|-|TRBJ1-1
TGTGCCAGCTCTTCGGGGGCGGGGGGCCTAATCATGAACACTGAAGCTTTCTTT
CASSSGAGGLIMNTEAFF
>TRBV5-4|-|15|TRBD1|TRBJ2-5
TGTGCCAGCAGTCCGGACAGGGGGCAGTGGGAGACCCAGTACTTC
CASSPDRGQWETQYF
>TRBV3-1/TRBV3-2|-|15|-|TRBJ1-2
TGTGCCAGCAGCTTATATCGGGGGGCCGGCTATGGCTACACCTTC
CASSLYRGAGYGYTF
>TRBV5-1|-|13|-|TRBJ2-2
TGCGCCAGCGGGAGACTAGTGCCCGGGGAGCTGTTTTTT
CASGRLVPGELFF
>TRBV15|-|16|-|TRBJ1-1
TGTGCCACCAGCAGAGAGGAGCGGCAGCCCAACACTGAAGCTTTCTTT
CATSREERQPNTEAFF
>TRBV14|-|18|TRBD1|TRBJ2-6
TGTGCCAGCAGTTTCGACAGGGAACTTTCCTCTGGGGCCAACGTCCTGACTTTC
CASSFDRELSSGANVLTF
>TRBV27|-|14|-|TRBJ2-7
TGTGCCAGCAGTTTAGGGGGGGCTGCCTACGAGCAGTACTTC
CASSLGGAAYEQYF
>TRBV21-1|-|17|-|TRBJ1-4
TGTGCCAGCAGCAATCGTCAAGACAGGGGTGATCGTGAAAAACTGTTTTTT
CASSNRQDRGDREKLFF
>TRBV5-6|once|13|-|TRBJ1-1
TGTGCCAGCAGCTTTCTGAGGAACACTGAAGCTTTCTTT
CASSFLRNTEAFF
>TRBV24-1|-|12|-|TRBJ1-2
TGTGCCACCGCTAGGCAGGGTAGTGGCTACACCTTC
CATARQGSGYTF
>TRBV27|-|18|TRBD2|TRBJ2-7
TGTGCCAGCAGTTTATTTAGACTAGCGGGAGTGGACAGGCACGAGCAGTACTTC
CASSLFRLAGVDRHEQYF
>TRBV19|-|15|-|TRBJ2-2
TGTGCCACTACAGAGGTAGACAGCAACACCGGGGAGCTGTTTTTT
CATTEVDSNTGELFF
>TRBV7-2|-|16|-|TRBJ2-1
TGTGCCAGCAGCCGTACCCCGAGACAGGTTTTGAATGAGCAGTTCTTC
CASSRTPRQVLNEQFF
>TRBV6-5|-|15|TRBD2|TRBJ2-7
TGTGCCAGCCGGTCGGGAGCGGGAGGTTCCTACGAGCAGTACTTC
CASRSGAGGSYEQYF
>TRBV6-5|-|14|-|TRBJ1-6
TGTGCCAGCACCCGAGGGGGGGGTAATTCACCCCTCCACTTT
CASTRGGGNSPLHF
>TRBV30|-|15|TRBD1|TRBJ2-2
TGTGCCTGGAACCCACAGGGGCGTAACACCGGGGAGCTGTTTTTT
CAWNPQGRNTGELFF
>TRBV9|-|13|-|TRBJ1-2
TGTGCCAGCACAAAGGGGCCCCTCTATGGCTACACCTTC
CASTKGPLYGYTF
>TRBV7-3|-|15|TRBD1|TRBJ1-2
TGTGCCAGCAGCCCGACAGGGGGATCTAACTATGGCTACACCTTC
CASSPTGGSNYGYTF
>TRBV5-1|-|13|-|TRBJ2-7
TGCGCCAGCGGTTCGTCGGGAGCCTACGAGCAGTACTTC
CASGSSGAYEQYF
>TRBV9|-|12|-|TRBJ1-2
TGTGCCAGCAGCGCCACAAACTATGGCTACACCTTC
CASSATNYGYTF
>TRBV7-3|-|14|-|TRBJ2-3
TGTGCCAGCAGCTTGACTACCGATACAGATACGCAGTATTTT
CASSLTTDTDTQYF
>TRBV10-3|-|14|-|TRBJ1-5
TGTGCCATCGGGGCCAGGGGTCGGGATCAGCCCCAGCATTTT
CAIGARGRDQPQHF